This paragraph covers one T cell receptor (beta chain) sequence. The target antigen is unknown. The data were obtained in a study of cytomegalovirus exposure and HLA in healthy donors. General observations from the study: HLA alleles showed associations with approximately 15,000 TCR beta sequences in a later analysis, at a 0.05 false discovery rate. Rarity characterized most TCR sequences, yet some public TCRs appeared in many donors. A later analysis linked a missense variant in DCLRE1C to the trimming of TCR beta V and J genes.

PCR involved 60 Vbeta and 13 Jbeta primers. Sequencing used immunoSEQ multiplex PCR; TCRdb keeps in-frame clones, though not all of them. The sample lists roughly 150,000 clones, approximately 79% seen once, with 6.5% to 7% in the top ten. The CDR3 has 12 residues. V was cut by 0 bases and J by 10 bases, with 7 bases left in between. Germline CDR1 SGHVS, CDR2 FNYEAQ. The genes are TRBV7-6 and TRBJ2-1; D ambiguous. The specimen sequenced was PBMCs. The sequence was collected from a man in his forties in good health and CMV-seropositive. In DNA form, the CDR3 reads TGTGCCAGCAGCTTAGCTTTCTCCGAGCAGTTCTTC. This sequence encodes CASSLAFSEQFF.